Described below is a single TCR beta chain sequence and its context. What it binds is not known. Method: immunoSEQ multiplex PCR; TCRdb's copy keeps in-frame clones and lacks some. The sample carries about 110,000 clones, more than 75% recorded once. The sample originates from a study of T cell responses to AZD1222 COVID-19 vaccine. Study outcomes and limitations: Targeting of unmutated variant regions was reportedly seen in nearly half of spike-specific TCRs. Spike was spanned by vaccine-associated CD4 TCRs, which were dominant at 160-218 and 743-854. White British donors predominated, females outnumbered males, and clonal diversity was possibly underestimated.

The TCR comes from an adult who received the AZD1222 COVID-19 vaccine. The input for sequencing was peripheral blood, taken 28 days after the second AZD1222 dose.

The DNA for the CDR3 is TGTGCCAGCAGTTTATCAGCAGGGGGCAATCAGCCCCAGCATTTT. Translating gives CASSLSAGGNQPQHF. This chain links TRBV27 with TRBJ1-5; D is possibly TRBD1 (6 bases). Trimming removed 0 bases from V and 2 bases from J, with 8 bases in between. Germline V CDR1 and CDR2: MNHEY, SMNVEV (reference sequence). The CDR3 is made up of 15 amino acids.